This T cell receptor (beta chain) was captured by sequencing in a study of blood T cell repertoires in COVID-19. Sequenced by immunoSEQ multiplex PCR; TCRdb stores in-frame clones only, minus some. The data show around 250,000 clones, 80% to 90% seen once. The sequenced material came from PBMCs or T cells enriched from blood (not recorded which). The source is a woman aged 50 to 65 who had recovered from COVID-19.

CDR3 amino acids: CASSRGSMGIAGVMNEQFF. The CDR3 nucleotides are TGTGCCAGCAGCAGAGGGAGTATGGGGATAGCGGGAGTAATGAATGAGCAGTTCTTC. The chain combines TRBV4-2 with TRBJ2-1, with 9 bases that match TRBD2. CDR1 is LGHNA, CDR2 YNFKEQ, per germline. J gave up 7 bases and V 5 bases, and 21 bases lay outside the gene matches. The CDR3 runs to 19 residues.